This note documents a single T cell receptor beta chain sequence. The antigen is unknown. The entry originates in a study of OX40 agonist ivuxolimab in advanced cancers. As for the study in general: The drug used for patients, ivuxolimab, was an agonistic anti-OX40 (CD134) antibody. Antecedent anti-PD-1, anti-PD-L1 or anti-CTLA-4 therapy was permissible, with under 50% having received some. General study points: Expanded peripheral T cell antigen specificity was not determined.

Enrollment shut out patients with autoimmune disease history or systemic immunosuppression. The germline V and J ends were trimmed by 8 bases and 1 base, with 11 bases remaining between them. CDR1 SGHVS and CDR2 FNYEAQ come from the germline V gene. The CDR3 has 13 amino acids. TCRdb's table, derived via immunoSEQ multiplex PCR, lists solely in-frame clones and lacks some. The sample has about 77,000 clones, around 82% seen once. The TCR originated in an adult with an advanced solid tumor such as melanoma, head and neck, liver or kidney cancer. Sequencing used CD4+ or CD8+ T cells sorted from blood, obtained in a trial of the OX40 agonist ivuxolimab. The rearrangement uses TRBV7-6 and TRBJ2-5; D is perhaps TRBD2 (5 bases). CDR3 DNA: TGTGCCAGCGGCACTAGGCTCCAAGAGACCCAGTACTTC. Translated, it gives CASGTRLQETQYF. The variable domain in full, completed from reference TRBV7-6 and TRBJ2-5, reads GAGVSQSPRYKVTKRGQDVALRCDPISGHVSLYWYRQALGQGPEFLTYFNYEAQQDKSGLPNDRFSAERPEGSISTLTIQRTEQRDSAMYRCASGTRLQETQYFGPGTRLLVL.